The T cell receptor (beta chain) described here comes from a study of blood T cell repertoires in COVID-19. The overall study: The study drew acute and convalescent COVID-19 samples from the United States, Italy and Spain. PBMCs, B-cell-depleted T cells, or T cells were the source of the cDNA or gDNA that made up the material.

In the authors' methods: Estimation of nucleated cell counts was performed using reference gene primer amplification. Assay: immunoSEQ multiplex PCR; the TCRdb copy retains only in-frame clones and omits some. The V and J calls and clone size were taken over from that table, and D and trimming were inferred from the DNA. The sample has about 49,000 clones; 85% to 95% are singletons. Trimming removed 0 bases at V and 3 bases at J, with 9 bases between. The CDR3 length is 14 residues. The germline V gene encodes CDR1 SGDLS and CDR2 YYNGEE. This sequence was found in a human donor in a cohort sampled during active COVID-19. Specimen: peripheral blood. V gene TRBV9 combines with J gene TRBJ2-5; possible D gene TRBD2, 6 bases. The CDR3 region has the DNA TGTGCCAGCAGCGTAGGTGGGACTGAAGAGACCCAGTACTTC. Translating it yields CASSVGGTEETQYF.